The clone carrying this T cell receptor beta chain was seen more than once but under ten times. Its antigen is still unknown. The V end was cut by 5 bases, the J end by 1 base, with 12 bases between. The CDR3 loop spans 14 amino acids. This entry comes from a study of identical twins. Study-level points and caveats: Possibly, invariant MAIT and iNKT cells partly confounded zero-insertion analyses.

TCRdb used MiXCR to reprocess the 5' RACE reads, holding one entry per CDR3 protein. This sample carries around 480,000 distinct CDR3 sequences, approximately 15% of them seen once, and the ten largest clones take 0.52%. The same sample was also studied in work on yellow fever vaccine responses in identical twins.

The source is a woman under 30 in good health. Sequenced material: CD4+ T cells sorted from blood. The chain joins TRBV12-3 or TRBV12-4 to TRBJ2-7; TRBD1 is a possible D gene (6 bases). DNA of the CDR3: TGTGCCAGCAGTGGCAGGGACACTTCCTACGAGCAGTACTTC. This sequence encodes CASSGRDTSYEQYF.